The 31 T cell receptor beta chains below all came from one sample that was sequenced in a study of T-cell memory formation after mild COVID-19 (dated by TCRdb to about 2021). The receptor library was made with 5' RACE. Sequenced on an Illumina NovaSeq 6000. TCRdb reprocessing: public reads trimmed at Q25 with fastp, clones called with MiXCR, in-frame beta chains kept. Each CDR3 protein appears once, grouped with its most common genes and DNA. Recorded for this sample are fewer than 400,000 distinct CDR3 sequences; approximately 15% of them occurred a single time. 20% to 25% of the sample goes to the ten largest clones. The sequenced material came from PBMCs or a T cell subset sorted from them (not recorded which). The receptors stem from a man aged 18 to 29 who had mild COVID-19 (a few samples of this study predate the infection). The sample titles of this study are shuffled in the database, so cell type and time point are left out; the donor was told from shared clones.

This clonotype was detected only a few times. CDR3 nucleotides: TGTGCCAGCAGTTTAGCTCGTTACGAGCAGTACTTC. Residues: CASSLARYEQYF. V and J are TRBV12-3 or TRBV12-4 and TRBJ2-7; D is unclear. V lost 0 bases and J 4 bases, leaving 4 bases between the germline ends. The CDR3 spans 12 residues.

This sequence joins TRBV29-1 and TRBJ2-5; D may be TRBD2 (5 bases). The CDR3 loop spans 12 amino acids. From germline, CDR1 is SQVTM and CDR2 ANQGSEA. The germline V and J ends were trimmed by 4 bases and 5 bases, with 11 bases remaining between them. The CDR3 here is CSVAVGAETQYF. The CDR3 DNA follows: TGCAGCGTTGCTGTGGGAGCCGAGACCCAGTACTTC.

The chain links TRBV6-2 or TRBV6-3 to TRBJ2-1, with 10 bases matching TRBD2. The ends lost 6 bases at V and 3 bases at J; junction bases unmatched: 2. This CDR3 has 14 amino acids. In germline, CDR1 is MNHEY, CDR2 SVGEGT. The CDR3 DNA is TGTGCCAGCAGGGCTAGCGGGGGCTACAATGAGCAGTTCTTC. It specifies CASRASGGYNEQFF.

This chain joins TRBV6-6 and TRBJ1-2, with D unresolved. Germline loops: CDR1 MNHNY, CDR2 SVGAGI (reference sequence). The germline V and J ends were trimmed by 4 bases and 6 bases, with 21 bases remaining between them. The CDR3 spans 16 residues. This CDR3 is CASSSTRGETDHGYTF. CDR3 in DNA: TGTGCCAGCAGTTCGACACGGGGAGAGACCGATCATGGCTACACCTTC.

The rearrangement joins TRBV5-6 to TRBJ2-3; TRBD2 matches 8 bases. The germline CDR1 and CDR2 sequences are SGHDT and YYEEEE. This CDR3 region has 16 residues. V was clipped by 2 bases and J by 2 bases; unmatched bases: 7. Here the CDR3 DNA reads TGTGCCAGCAGCTTCGCGGGGCGGGGGGCCACAGATACGCAGTATTTT. This sequence encodes CASSFAGRGATDTQYF.

V is TRBV19 and J is TRBJ2-2, with D maybe TRBD2 (6 bases). This CDR3 contains 18 residues. V lost 4 bases, J lost 4 bases, and 22 bases lay in between. Germline V CDR1 and CDR2: LNHDA, SQIVND (reference sequence). The CDR3 sequence is CASSRGFFGGGVTGELFF. CDR3 bases: TGTGCCAGTAGTAGGGGGTTTTTCGGGGGAGGCGTCACCGGGGAGCTGTTTTTT.

The chain links TRBV7-9 to TRBJ2-3; D is uncertain. This CDR3 is built from 13 residues. Per the germline V gene, CDR1 is SEHNR and CDR2 is FQNEAQ (reference sequence). The V end lost 5 bases, the J end lost 2 bases, and 8 bases lay between the germline ends. The CDR3 loop is CASSRVHTDTQYF. Here the CDR3 DNA reads TGTGCCAGCAGCCGTGTACACACAGATACGCAGTATTTT.

J is TRBJ1-1 and V is TRBV4-1, with D possibly being TRBD1 (5 bases). The CDR3 length is 14 residues. V lost 0 bases and J 6 bases, leaving 11 bases between the germline ends. In germline, CDR1 is MGHRA, CDR2 YSYEKL. The CDR3 DNA follows: TGCGCCAGCAGCCAAGAAGGTAGGGGCGCTGAAGCTTTCTTT. Translating it yields CASSQEGRGAEAFF.

This clonotype was detected only a few times. This chain links TRBV9 with TRBJ1-6; tentative D call: TRBD1 (5 bases). The length of the CDR3 is 12 residues. Germline V lookup: CDR1 SGDLS, CDR2 YYNGEE. Trimming stripped 4 bases from V and 9 bases from J, with 8 bases between. CDR3: CASSQGGSPLHF. The CDR3 DNA is TGTGCCAGCAGCCAGGGAGGTTCACCCCTCCACTTT.

V usage is TRBV10-3 and J usage is TRBJ2-7, with D uncertain. The CDR3 length is 12 residues. Between the trimmed V and J ends, which lost 2 bases and 1 base, there was a span of 3 bases. The germline gives CDR1 ENHRY, CDR2 SYGVKD. Here the CDR3 reads CAISEGSYEQYF. In DNA, the CDR3 is TGTGCCATCAGTGAGGGGTCCTACGAGCAGTACTTC.

The chain is built from TRBV20-1 and TRBJ1-1, with 10 bases aligning to TRBD1. The germline CDR1 and CDR2 sequences are DFQATT and SNEGSKA (reference sequence). The CDR3 spans 14 residues. J lost 4 bases, V lost 6 bases, and 8 bases had no gene match. Here the CDR3 reads CSARTGGTATEAFF. The DNA of the CDR3 is TGCAGTGCGAGGACAGGGGGTACAGCCACTGAAGCTTTCTTT.

The genes are TRBV6-2 or TRBV6-3 and TRBJ1-5, with 11 bases aligning to TRBD1. The V gene end was trimmed by 6 bases and the J gene end by 5 bases; junction bases not matched to a gene: 12. This CDR3 comprises 17 residues. Germline CDR1 MNHEY, CDR2 SVGEGT. CDR3 residues: CASSHRGDRGSHQPQHF. The DNA for the CDR3 is TGTGCCAGCAGCCACAGAGGGGACAGGGGGTCCCATCAGCCCCAGCATTTT.

The V and J genes are TRBV6-2 or TRBV6-3 and TRBJ1-1, with TRBD1 identical over 8 bases. With V trimmed by 10 bases and J by 6 bases, 7 bases remained unmatched. CDR1 and CDR2 from the germline V gene are MNHEY and SVGEGT. This CDR3 region has 12 residues. CDR3 sequence reads: CATGRGQAEAFF. DNA of the CDR3: TGTGCCACAGGAAGGGGACAGGCTGAAGCTTTCTTT.

This clonotype was found a few times. J is TRBJ1-1 and V is TRBV18; D may be TRBD1 (6 bases). V lost 5 bases to trimming and J lost 1 base, with 17 bases between them. Germline CDR1 and CDR2: KGHSH and LQKENI. There are 16 residues in the CDR3. The CDR3 DNA is TGTGCCAGCTCATACAGGGTTATAGTGGCGAACACTGAAGCTTTCTTT. Translation: CASSYRVIVANTEAFF.

This clonotype was detected only a few times. The chain is built from TRBV7-8 and TRBJ1-3; D uncertain. Germline assignment: CDR1 SGHVS and CDR2 FQNEAQ. The CDR3 contains 12 residues. V dropped 2 bases and J dropped 3 bases, with 2 bases sitting between them. The DNA for the CDR3 is TGTGCCAGCAGCTTACTTGGAAACACCATATATTTT. Translating it yields CASSLLGNTIYF.

J is TRBJ1-2 and V is TRBV7-2; the match to TRBD1 covers 7 bases. The V gene end was trimmed by 4 bases and the J gene end by 2 bases; junction bases not matched to a gene: 4. Looked up from germline, CDR1 is SGHTA and CDR2 is FQGNSA. CDR3 length: 14 residues. The CDR3 DNA follows: TGTGCCAGCAGCTGGGACAGACAAAACTATGGCTACACCTTC. Translated, it gives CASSWDRQNYGYTF.

This clonotype was seen many times. J is TRBJ2-5 and V is TRBV7-2; D is unclear. The germline V gene encodes CDR1 SGHTA and CDR2 FQGNSA. Trimming removed 5 bases from V and 7 bases from J, with 11 bases in between. The CDR3 has 12 residues. The CDR3 reads CASSPKLMTQYF. CDR3 nucleotides: TGTGCCAGCAGCCCCAAATTGATGACCCAGTACTTC.

The V and J genes are TRBV4-2 and TRBJ2-6; D may be TRBD1 (6 bases). The V and J ends lost 3 bases and 2 bases respectively, with 14 bases between them. CDR3 size: 17 residues. Germline CDR1 reads LGHNA; CDR2 reads YNFKEQ. The CDR3, as DNA: TGTGCCAGCAGCCAGGGGGCGCGTGTTGCTGGGGCCAACGTCCTGACTTTC. This translates into CASSQGARVAGANVLTF.

The J gene is TRBJ2-1, the V gene TRBV29-1; possibly TRBD2 for D (6 bases). Germline V CDR1 and CDR2: SQVTM, ANQGSEA. V was pared by 0 bases and J by 5 bases, with 17 bases between. CDR3 length: 16 residues. CDR3 DNA: TGCAGCGTTGAAGATTATTTGCGGGGTGGCCACAATGAGCAGTTCTTC. This sequence encodes CSVEDYLRGGHNEQFF.

This chain connects TRBV4-2 to TRBJ2-2, with D perhaps assigned TRBD1 or TRBD2 (6 bases each). Germline CDR1 and CDR2: LGHNA and YNFKEQ. V lost 4 bases to trimming and J lost 6 bases, with 15 bases between them. The CDR3 runs to 15 residues. The CDR3 bases are TGTGCCAGCAGCCTCGGAGGGGGGCTTCCCGGGGAGCTGTTTTTT. The encoded protein is CASSLGGGLPGELFF.

The DNA of the CDR3 is TGTGCCAGCAGCGAGGACAGGTTCTCATACTATGGCTACACCTTC. Protein: CASSEDRFSYYGYTF. The chain links TRBV5-4 to TRBJ1-2, with 7 bases fitting TRBD1. J was trimmed by 3 bases and V by 4 bases; bases with no gene match: 9. The germline gives CDR1 SGHNT, CDR2 YYREEE (reference sequence). The CDR3 runs 15 residues.

In its sample, this clonotype was seen a few times. This chain links TRBV5-6 with TRBJ2-7, with no clear D. The V and J ends lost 4 bases and 3 bases respectively, with 11 bases between them. CDR3 length: 13 amino acids. CDR1 and CDR2 (germline): SGHDT, YYEEEE. CDR3 in amino acids: CASSRRLIYEQYV. The DNA of the CDR3 is TGTGCCAGCAGCCGGCGACTCATCTACGAGCAGTACGTC.

This clonotype was counted a few times. The chain links TRBV5-1 to TRBJ2-1, with 9 bases identical to TRBD1. This CDR3 region has 14 residues. Per the germline V gene, CDR1 is SGHRS and CDR2 is YFSETQ. V gave up 4 bases and J gave up 7 bases; unmatched junction bases: 6. CDR3 sequence reads: CASSPQGAGNEQFF. The DNA of the CDR3 is TGCGCCAGCAGCCCACAGGGGGCAGGTAATGAGCAGTTCTTC.

The V and J genes are TRBV6-1 and TRBJ2-7, with D perhaps given as TRBD1 or TRBD2 (5 bases each). Germline CDR1 and CDR2: MNHNS and SASEGT. CDR3 size: 12 residues. Trimming shortened V by 8 bases and J by 3 bases, and 11 bases separated the two germline ends. The CDR3 is CASGDRNYEQYF. CDR3 sequence (DNA): TGTGCCAGCGGGGACCGTAACTACGAGCAGTACTTC.

This clonotype was observed a few times. J is TRBJ2-1 and V is TRBV13; 7 bases align to TRBD2. Germline lookup yields CDR1 PRHDT and CDR2 FYEKMQ (reference sequence). The V and J ends lost 3 bases and 9 bases, in that order; junction bases with no gene match: 5. The CDR3 covers 13 residues. The CDR3 here is CASSFAGDLEQFF. DNA of the CDR3: TGTGCCAGCAGCTTCGCGGGGGATCTTGAGCAGTTCTTC.

This clonotype has at least ten counts. V gene TRBV14 combines with J gene TRBJ1-1; unclear D gene. Germline CDR1 is SGHDN and CDR2 is FVKESK. The CDR3 runs 13 residues. Trimming shortened V by 0 bases and J by 7 bases, and 9 bases separated the two germline ends. CDR3 sequence: CASSQDRKYEAFF. CDR3 coding DNA: TGTGCCAGCAGCCAAGACAGAAAGTATGAAGCTTTCTTT.

The table lists this clonotype with a few counts. This sequence joins TRBV5-1 and TRBJ2-1; a weak D match, TRBD2 (6 bases). V was clipped by 4 bases and J by 6 bases, with 17 bases between them. Germline CDR1 and CDR2: SGHRS and YFSETQ. This CDR3 is 15 amino acids long. The CDR3 bases are TGCGCCAGCAGCCCGTTTCGGGGCGGGATCAATGAGCAGTTCTTC. This codes for CASSPFRGGINEQFF.

This clonotype was counted only a few times. The rearrangement joins TRBV7-2 to TRBJ2-2, with D perhaps matching TRBD1 (6 bases). The CDR3 runs to 15 residues. The germline CDR1 and CDR2 sequences are SGHTA and FQGNSA. Trimming shortened V by 1 base and J by 6 bases, and 12 bases separated the two germline ends. The DNA for the CDR3 is TGTGCCAGCAGCTTAGTTTGGGGGCAAGCCGGGGAGCTGTTTTTT. It specifies CASSLVWGQAGELFF.

The chain couples TRBV4-3 to TRBJ2-1; 7 nucleotides match TRBD1. The CDR3 is made up of 15 amino acids. Germline CDR1 is LGHNA and CDR2 is YSLEER. V dropped 3 bases and J dropped 5; count of bases not matched to a gene: 7. CDR3 sequence (DNA): TGCGCCAGCAGCCAGAACCCGGGACAGAACAATGAGCAGTTCTTC. As protein: CASSQNPGQNNEQFF.

This clonotype has only a few counts. The V call is TRBV28, the J call TRBJ2-2, with TRBD1 matching 7 bases. Germline V gene lookup returns CDR1 MDHEN and CDR2 SYDVKM. CDR3 length equals 15 residues. V lost 2 bases, J lost 5 bases, and 5 bases stayed unmatched. The CDR3 DNA is TGTGCCAGCAGTTTAGGGGGACAGAAAACCGGGGAGCTGTTTTTT. Protein: CASSLGGQKTGELFF.

This clonotype was detected many times. The chain has TRBV5-1 and TRBJ2-7; 9 bases match TRBD1. Germline CDR1 reads SGHRS; CDR2 reads YFSETQ. The CDR3 is made up of 16 amino acids. The junction had 9 bases not matched to a gene; V was cut back by 2 bases and J by 3 bases. The DNA for the CDR3 is TGCGCCAGCAGCTTCGAACAGGGGGCAGTTATCTACGAGCAGTACTTC. Amino acids: CASSFEQGAVIYEQYF.